This T cell receptor (beta chain) came from a study of T cell changes during pregnancy in multiple sclerosis. CDR3 length: 12 residues. Per the germline V gene, CDR1 is KGHSY and CDR2 is FQNENV. The germline V and J ends were trimmed by 0 bases and 7 bases, with 7 bases remaining between them. Using immunoSEQ multiplex PCR, the repertoire was profiled, and TCRdb retains in-frame clones only, with some absent. The sample carries 88,000 or so clones, roughly 94% recorded once. This chain joins TRBV16 and TRBJ2-7; TRBD1 is a possible D gene (6 bases). The sample in question was peripheral blood, obtained before pregnancy. The TCR was taken from a female donor with multiple sclerosis, enrolled in a pregnancy study. The CDR3 sequence: CASSQSGAEQYF. The DNA of the CDR3 is TGTGCCAGCAGCCAATCGGGGGCGGAGCAGTACTTC.